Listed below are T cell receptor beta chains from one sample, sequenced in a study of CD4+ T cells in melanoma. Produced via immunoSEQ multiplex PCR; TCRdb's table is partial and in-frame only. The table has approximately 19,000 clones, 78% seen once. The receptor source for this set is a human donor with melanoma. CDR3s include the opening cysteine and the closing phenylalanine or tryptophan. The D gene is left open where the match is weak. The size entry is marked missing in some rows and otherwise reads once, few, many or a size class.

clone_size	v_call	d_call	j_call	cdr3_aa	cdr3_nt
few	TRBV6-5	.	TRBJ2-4	CASSYWLGGIQYF	TGTGCCAGCAGTTACTGGCTAGGGGGCATTCAGTACTTC
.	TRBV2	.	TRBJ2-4	CASSPDRSSAKNIQYF	TGTGCCAGCAGTCCTGACAGGTCCTCGGCCAAAAACATTCAGTACTTC
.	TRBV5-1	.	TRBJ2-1	CASSLSGEYNEQFF	TGCGCCAGCAGCTTGTCGGGAGAATACAATGAGCAGTTCTTC
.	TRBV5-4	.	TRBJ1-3	CASSLLPDGNTIYF	TGTGCCAGCAGCTTGTTACCGGACGGAAACACCATATATTTT
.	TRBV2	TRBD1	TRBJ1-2	CASSLTQGLDGYTF	TGTGCCAGCAGCCTGACACAGGGGTTGGATGGCTACACCTTC
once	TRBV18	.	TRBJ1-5	CASSPRGQMNSNQPQHF	TGTGCCAGCTCACCACGAGGACAGATGAATAGCAATCAGCCCCAGCATTTT
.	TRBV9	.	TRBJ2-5	CASSVGPGQGGQETQYF	TGTGCCAGCAGCGTAGGGCCCGGGCAGGGGGGTCAAGAGACCCAGTACTTC
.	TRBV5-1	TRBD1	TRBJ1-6	CASSPRQGAHPPLHF	TGCGCCAGCAGCCCAAGACAGGGGGCGCATCCACCCCTCCACTTT
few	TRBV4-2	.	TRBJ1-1	CASSQRGGDWDTEAFF	TGTGCCAGCAGCCAAAGGGGGGGGGATTGGGACACTGAAGCTTTCTTT
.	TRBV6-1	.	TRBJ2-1	CASSKGLTAYNEQFF	TGTGCCAGCAGTAAGGGACTGACAGCCTACAATGAGCAGTTCTTC
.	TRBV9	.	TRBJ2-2	CASSVTHTSGTGELFF	TGTGCCAGCAGCGTAACGCACACCTCGGGCACCGGGGAGCTGTTTTTT
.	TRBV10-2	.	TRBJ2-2	CASRIVGTGELFF	TGCGCCAGCAGGATCGTGGGAACCGGGGAGCTGTTTTTT
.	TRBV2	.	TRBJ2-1	CASSQDLSSYNEQFF	TGTGCCAGCAGCCAGGATCTTAGCTCCTACAATGAGCAGTTCTTC
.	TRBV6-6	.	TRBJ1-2	CASTHGGTYGYTF	TGTGCCAGCACCCATGGGGGTACCTATGGCTACACCTTC
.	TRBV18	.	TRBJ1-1	CASSPYLDNRNTEAFF	TGTGCCAGCTCACCCTATTTGGACAACCGAAATACTGAAGCTTTCTTT
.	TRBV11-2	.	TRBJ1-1	CASSLKMNTEAFF	TGTGCCAGCAGCTTAAAAATGAACACTGAAGCTTTCTTT
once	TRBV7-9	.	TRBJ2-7	CASSSPSFGGAYEQYF	TGTGCCAGCAGCTCCCCCAGCTTCGGGGGCGCCTACGAGCAGTACTTC
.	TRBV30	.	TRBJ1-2	CAWSAGRGYTF	TGTGCCTGGAGTGCGGGACGTGGCTACACCTTC
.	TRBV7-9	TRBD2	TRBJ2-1	CASSPKGLAGAHEQFF	TGTGCCAGCAGCCCCAAGGGACTAGCGGGGGCCCATGAGCAGTTCTTC
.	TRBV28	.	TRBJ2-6	CATGRLSGANVLTF	TGTGCCACAGGACGGCTCTCTGGGGCCAACGTCCTGACTTTC
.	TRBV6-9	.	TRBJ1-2	CASSLLPAATNYGYTF	TGTGCCAGCAGCCTACTTCCGGCGGCTACTAACTATGGCTACACCTTC
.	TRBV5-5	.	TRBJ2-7	CASSLWAFGPYEQYF	TGTGCCAGCAGCTTGTGGGCTTTCGGTCCCTACGAGCAGTACTTC
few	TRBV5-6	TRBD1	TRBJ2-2	CASSFRDRATGELFF	TGTGCCAGCAGCTTCCGGGACAGGGCGACCGGGGAGCTGTTTTTT
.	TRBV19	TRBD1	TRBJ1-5	CASSTGRGRDQPQHF	TGTGCCAGCTCGACAGGGAGGGGCAGGGATCAGCCCCAGCATTTT
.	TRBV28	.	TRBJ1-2	CASSSPLSSGPLNYGYTF	TGTGCCAGCAGTTCACCTCTTTCATCAGGGCCCCTTAACTATGGCTACACCTTC
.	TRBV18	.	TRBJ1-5	CASARDSNQPQHF	TGTGCCAGCGCCCGAGATAGCAATCAGCCCCAGCATTTT
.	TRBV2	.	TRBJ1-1	CASSGDGSEAFF	TGTGCCAGCAGTGGGGACGGAAGTGAAGCTTTCTTT
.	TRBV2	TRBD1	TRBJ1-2	CASSPGGARNYGYTF	TGTGCCAGCAGTCCAGGGGGGGCGAGGAACTATGGCTACACCTTC
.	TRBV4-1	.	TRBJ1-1	CASSRGGLWRTEAFF	TGCGCCAGCAGCCGAGGAGGTTTGTGGCGGACTGAAGCTTTCTTT
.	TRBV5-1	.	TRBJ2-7	CASSPRDGTYEQYF	TGCGCCAGCAGCCCCAGGGACGGGACCTACGAGCAGTACTTC
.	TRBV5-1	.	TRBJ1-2	CASSLEQGGYGYTF	TGCGCCAGCAGCTTGGAACAGGGCGGCTATGGCTACACCTTC
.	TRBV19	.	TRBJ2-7	CASSTLLGSSYEQYF	TGTGCCAGTAGTACCCTCCTGGGTAGCTCCTACGAGCAGTACTTC
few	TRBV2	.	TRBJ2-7	CASSRDTYEQYF	TGTGCCAGCAGCCGAGACACCTACGAGCAGTACTTC
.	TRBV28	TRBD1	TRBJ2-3	CASSLAGTGDTDTQYF	TGTGCCAGCAGTTTAGCAGGGACAGGGGACACAGATACGCAGTATTTT
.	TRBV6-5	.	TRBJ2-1	CASRTTGTLYNEQFF	TGTGCCAGCAGGACGACCGGGACACTATACAATGAGCAGTTCTTC
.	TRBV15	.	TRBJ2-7	CATSRAGQLYEQYF	TGTGCCACCAGCAGAGCCGGACAACTCTACGAGCAGTACTTC
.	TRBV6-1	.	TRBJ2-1	CASRPAFAFNEQFF	TGTGCCAGCAGACCAGCTTTCGCCTTCAATGAGCAGTTCTTC
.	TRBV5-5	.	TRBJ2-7	CASSLGGYREGQYF	TGTGCCAGCAGCTTGGGGGGATACCGGGAAGGGCAGTACTTC
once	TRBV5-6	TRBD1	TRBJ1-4	CASSLQTGAVEKLFF	TGTGCCAGCAGCCTACAGACAGGGGCGGTTGAAAAACTGTTTTTT